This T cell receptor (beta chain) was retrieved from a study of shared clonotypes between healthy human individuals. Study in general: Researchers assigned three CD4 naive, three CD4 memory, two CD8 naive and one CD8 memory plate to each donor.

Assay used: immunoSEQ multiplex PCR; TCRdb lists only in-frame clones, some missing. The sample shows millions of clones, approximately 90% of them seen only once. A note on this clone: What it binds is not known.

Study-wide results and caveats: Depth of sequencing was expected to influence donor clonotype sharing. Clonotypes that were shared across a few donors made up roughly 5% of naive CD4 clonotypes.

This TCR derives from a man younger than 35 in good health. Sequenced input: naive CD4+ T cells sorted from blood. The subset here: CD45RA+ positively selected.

CDR3 DNA sequence: TGTGCCAGTAGTCAAACTAGCGGGAGGGCCGGGGCAGATACGCAGTATTTT. This translates into CASSQTSGRAGADTQYF. The chain is built from TRBV19 and TRBJ2-3; 13 bases are a match to TRBD2. The germline gives CDR1 LNHDA, CDR2 SQIVND (reference sequence). The CDR3 contains 17 residues. V dropped 5 bases and J dropped 4; count of bases not matched to a gene: 9.